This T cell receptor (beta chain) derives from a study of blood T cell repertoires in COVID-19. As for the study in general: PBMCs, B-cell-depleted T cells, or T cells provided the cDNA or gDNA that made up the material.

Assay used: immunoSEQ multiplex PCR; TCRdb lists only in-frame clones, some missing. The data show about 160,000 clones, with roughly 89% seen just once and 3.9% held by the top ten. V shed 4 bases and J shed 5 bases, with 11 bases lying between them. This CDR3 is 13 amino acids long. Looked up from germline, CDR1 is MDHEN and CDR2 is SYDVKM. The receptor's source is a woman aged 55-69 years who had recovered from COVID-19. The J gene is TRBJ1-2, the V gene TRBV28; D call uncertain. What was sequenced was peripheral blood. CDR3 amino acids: CASSYPDTYGYTF. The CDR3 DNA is TGTGCCAGCAGTTACCCTGACACTTATGGCTACACCTTC.